This T cell receptor (beta chain) appears in the sequencing data of a study of T-cell reconstitution after alpha-beta-depleted transplantation in children (TCRdb year 2016). The study in broad terms: The study quantitatively tracked T-cell immune reconstitution after TCRalphabeta/CD19-depleted allogeneic hematopoietic cell transplantation in children using TCR repertoire profiling.

Points the paper makes about the study in general: In some patients, the high TCRbeta diversity seen at day 60 was put down to recipient T cells and intrathymic progenitors that had survived conditioning. About two months after transplant, the apparently early recovery of alphabetaT-cell counts reportedly depended on just several hundred clones that had expanded rapidly and came from non-depleted graft cells. Hyperexpanded clone frequencies declined over subsequent months; after one year, T-cell counts and TCRbeta diversity were mostly attributed to newly produced T cells.

This clonotype was counted between two and nine times. Its antigen remains unidentified. Base qualities are not provided; no much larger clone lies one nucleotide away. The CDR3 has 13 amino acids, counting the end cysteine and phenylalanine. This entry keeps only the CDR3 DNA: 39 bases, framed from base 1. The germline V gene (reference sequence) gives CDR1 as GTSNPN and CDR2 as SVGIG. The junction carries 12 bases between V and J, which are trimmed by 3 bases and 3 bases respectively. The library was made by PCR. Sequencing took place on an Illumina HiSeq 2500. To normalize quantification of the TCRbeta repertoire, the TCR libraries were built with molecular barcoding that relied on unique molecular identifiers. TCRdb applied fastp at Q25 and MiXCR to the public reads, then kept only in-frame beta chains. Entries that share a CDR3 protein sequence are merged under the most common genes and DNA. This sample is represented by about 590,000 distinct CDR3 sequences; over 10% of them were singletons. The ten top clones hold about 2% of the sample.

In the paper's terms, the treatment or condition label means: allogeneic hematopoietic cell transplantation with graft depleted of TCRalphabeta T cells and CD19 B cells. The transplant recipients were children given TCRalphabeta/CD19-depleted allogeneic hematopoietic cell grafts. The clonotype was recovered from a male patient between 10 and 17 years old who had a stem cell transplant for acute myeloid leukemia, so the T cells may come from the graft donor. Sequencing used PBMCs, mostly from graft donor cells, obtained 360 days after TCRalphabeta/CD19-depleted stem cell transplant. Here the chain combines TRBV30 and TRBJ2-7, with no D gene named confidently. The sequenced DNA: TGTGCCTGGAGCCTCCTGGGCGGCTACGAGCAGTACTTC. It encodes CAWSLLGGYEQYF.